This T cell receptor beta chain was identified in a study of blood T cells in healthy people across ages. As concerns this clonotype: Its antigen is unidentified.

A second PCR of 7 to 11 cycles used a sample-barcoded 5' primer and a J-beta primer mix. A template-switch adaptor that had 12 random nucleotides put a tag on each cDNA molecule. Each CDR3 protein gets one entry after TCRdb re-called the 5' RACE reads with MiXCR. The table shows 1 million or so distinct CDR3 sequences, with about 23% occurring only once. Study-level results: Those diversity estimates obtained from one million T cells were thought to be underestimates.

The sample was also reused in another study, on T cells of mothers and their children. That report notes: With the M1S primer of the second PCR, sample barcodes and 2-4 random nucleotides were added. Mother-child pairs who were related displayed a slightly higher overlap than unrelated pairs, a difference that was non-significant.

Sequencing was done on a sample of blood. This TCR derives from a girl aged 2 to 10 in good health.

The CDR3 region has the DNA TGTGCCAGCACCCTGGAAGGGAGCCACGAGCAGTACTTC. Translation: CASTLEGSHEQYF. V is TRBV7-9 and J is TRBJ2-7; possible D gene TRBD2, 5 bases. The CDR3 has 13 amino acids. Germline CDR1 is SEHNR and CDR2 is FQNEAQ (reference sequence). V was trimmed by 7 bases and J by 5 bases, leaving 15 bases between them.